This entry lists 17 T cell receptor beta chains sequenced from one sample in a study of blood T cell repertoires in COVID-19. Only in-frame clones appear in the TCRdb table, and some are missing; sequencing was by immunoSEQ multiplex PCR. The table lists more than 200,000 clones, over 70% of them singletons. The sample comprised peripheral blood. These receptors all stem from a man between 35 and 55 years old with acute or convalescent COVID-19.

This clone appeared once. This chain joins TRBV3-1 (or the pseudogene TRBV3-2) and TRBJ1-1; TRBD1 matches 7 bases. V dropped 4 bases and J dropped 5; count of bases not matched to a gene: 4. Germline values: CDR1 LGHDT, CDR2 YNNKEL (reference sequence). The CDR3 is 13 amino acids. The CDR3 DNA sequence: TGTGCCAGCAGCCGACAGGGCGGGACTGAAGCTTTCTTT. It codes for CASSRQGGTEAFF.

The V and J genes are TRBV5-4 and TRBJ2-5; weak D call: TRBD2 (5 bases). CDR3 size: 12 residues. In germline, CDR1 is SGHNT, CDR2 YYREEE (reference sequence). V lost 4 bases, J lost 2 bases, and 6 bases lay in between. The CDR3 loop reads CASSRRQETQYF. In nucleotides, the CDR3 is TGTGCCAGCAGCCGGAGGCAAGAGACCCAGTACTTC.

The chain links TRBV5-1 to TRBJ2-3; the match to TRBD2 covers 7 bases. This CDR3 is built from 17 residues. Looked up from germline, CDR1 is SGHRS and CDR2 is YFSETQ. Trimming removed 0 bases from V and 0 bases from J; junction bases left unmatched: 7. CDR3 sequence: CASSLGVSGFSTDTQYF. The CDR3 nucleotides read TGCGCCAGCAGCTTGGGCGTTAGCGGGTTTAGCACAGATACGCAGTATTTT.

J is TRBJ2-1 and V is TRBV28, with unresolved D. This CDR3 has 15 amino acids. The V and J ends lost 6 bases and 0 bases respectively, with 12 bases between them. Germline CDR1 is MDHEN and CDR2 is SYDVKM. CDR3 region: CASSKLPGSYNEQFF. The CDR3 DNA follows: TGTGCCAGCAGCAAACTACCTGGCTCCTACAATGAGCAGTTCTTC. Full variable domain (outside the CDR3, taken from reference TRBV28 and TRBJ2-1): DVKVTQSSRYLVKRTGEKVFLECVQDMDHENMFWYRQDPGLGLRLIYFSYDVKMKEKGDIPEGYSVSREKKERFSLILESASTNQTSMYLCASSKLPGSYNEQFFGPGTRLTVL.

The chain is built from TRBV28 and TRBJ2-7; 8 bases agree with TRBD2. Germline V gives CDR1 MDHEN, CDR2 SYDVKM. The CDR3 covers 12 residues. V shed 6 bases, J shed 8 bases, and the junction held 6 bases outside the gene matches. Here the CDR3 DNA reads TGTGCCAGCAGGGGGACTAGTTTCAAGCAGTACTTC. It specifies CASRGTSFKQYF.

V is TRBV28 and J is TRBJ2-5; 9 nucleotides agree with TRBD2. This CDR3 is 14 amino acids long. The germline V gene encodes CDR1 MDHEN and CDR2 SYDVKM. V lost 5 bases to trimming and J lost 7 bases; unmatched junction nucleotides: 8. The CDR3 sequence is CASSPGLAPVTQYF. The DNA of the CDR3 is TGTGCCAGCAGTCCGGGACTAGCCCCCGTGACCCAGTACTTC.

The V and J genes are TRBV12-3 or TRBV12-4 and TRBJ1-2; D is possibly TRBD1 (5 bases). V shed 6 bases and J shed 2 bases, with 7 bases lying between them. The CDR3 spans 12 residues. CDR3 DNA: TGTGCCAGCAGCCGGACAAACTATGGCTACACCTTC. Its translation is CASSRTNYGYTF.

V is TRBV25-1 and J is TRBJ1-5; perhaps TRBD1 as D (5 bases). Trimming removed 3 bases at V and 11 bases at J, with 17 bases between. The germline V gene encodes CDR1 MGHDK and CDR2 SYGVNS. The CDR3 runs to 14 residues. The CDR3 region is CASSDGREASTQHF. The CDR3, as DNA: TGTGCCAGCAGTGATGGCAGGGAGGCTTCTACCCAGCATTTT.

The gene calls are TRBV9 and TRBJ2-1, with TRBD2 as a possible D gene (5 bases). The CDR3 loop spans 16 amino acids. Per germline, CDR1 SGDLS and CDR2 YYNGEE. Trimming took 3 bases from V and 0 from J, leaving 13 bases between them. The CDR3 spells CASSAYPAGSYNEQFF. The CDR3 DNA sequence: TGTGCCAGCAGCGCCTACCCGGCGGGCTCCTACAATGAGCAGTTCTTC.

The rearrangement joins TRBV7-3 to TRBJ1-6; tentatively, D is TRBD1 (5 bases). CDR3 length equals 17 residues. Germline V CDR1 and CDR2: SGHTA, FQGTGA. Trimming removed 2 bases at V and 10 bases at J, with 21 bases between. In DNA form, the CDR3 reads TGTGCCAGCAGCTTACTTGCCCGACAGTTTTCGCACTCACCCCTCCACTTT. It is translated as CASSLLARQFSHSPLHF.

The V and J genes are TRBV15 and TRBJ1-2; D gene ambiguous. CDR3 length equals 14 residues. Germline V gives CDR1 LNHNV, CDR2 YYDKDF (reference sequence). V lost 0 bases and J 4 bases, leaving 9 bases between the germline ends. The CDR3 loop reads CATSRDRQVYGYTF. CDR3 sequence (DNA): TGTGCCACCAGCAGAGATCGGCAGGTCTATGGCTACACCTTC. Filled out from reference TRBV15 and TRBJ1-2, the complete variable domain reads DAMVIQNPRYQVTQFGKPVTLSCSQTLNHNVMYWYQQKSSQAPKLLFHYYDKDFNNEADTPDNFQSRRPNTSFCFLDIRSPGLGDTAMYLCATSRDRQVYGYTFGSGTRLTVV.

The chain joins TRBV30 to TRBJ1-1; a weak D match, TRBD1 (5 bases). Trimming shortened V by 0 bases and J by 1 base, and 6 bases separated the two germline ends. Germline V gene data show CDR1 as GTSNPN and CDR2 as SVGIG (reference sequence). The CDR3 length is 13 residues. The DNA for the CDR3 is TGTGCCTGGAGTGTCCAGGGGAACACTGAAGCTTTCTTT. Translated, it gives CAWSVQGNTEAFF.

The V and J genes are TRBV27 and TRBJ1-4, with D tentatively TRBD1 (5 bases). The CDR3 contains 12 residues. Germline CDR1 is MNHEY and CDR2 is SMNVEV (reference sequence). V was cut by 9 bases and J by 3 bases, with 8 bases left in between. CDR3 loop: CASTGPNEKLFF. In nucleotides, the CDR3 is TGTGCCAGTACAGGACCTAATGAAAAACTGTTTTTT.

CDR3 coding DNA: TGTGCCAGCTCTAGGCGTTCCTACAATGAGCAGTTCTTC. Translation: CASSRRSYNEQFF. The J gene is TRBJ2-1, the V gene TRBV6-5, with D hard to call. V was clipped by 8 bases and J by 1 base, with 9 bases between them. CDR1 and CDR2 from the germline V gene are MNHEY and SVGAGI. The CDR3 spans 13 residues.

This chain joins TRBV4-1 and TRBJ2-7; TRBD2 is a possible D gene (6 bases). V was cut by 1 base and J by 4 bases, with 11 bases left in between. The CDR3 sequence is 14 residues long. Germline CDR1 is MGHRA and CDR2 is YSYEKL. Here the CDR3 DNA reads TGCGCCAGCAGCCAAGGGACCCGGGAGTACGAGCAGTACTTC. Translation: CASSQGTREYEQYF.

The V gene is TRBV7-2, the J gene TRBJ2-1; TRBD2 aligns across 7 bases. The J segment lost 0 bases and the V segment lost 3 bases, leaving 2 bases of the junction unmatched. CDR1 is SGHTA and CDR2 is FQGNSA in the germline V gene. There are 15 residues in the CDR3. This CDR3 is CASSFSGNSYNEQFF. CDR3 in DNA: TGTGCCAGCAGCTTCAGCGGGAACTCCTACAATGAGCAGTTCTTC.

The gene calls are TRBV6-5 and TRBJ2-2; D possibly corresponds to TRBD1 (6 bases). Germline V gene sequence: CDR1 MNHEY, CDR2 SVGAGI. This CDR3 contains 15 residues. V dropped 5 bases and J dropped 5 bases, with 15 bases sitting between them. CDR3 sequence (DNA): TGTGCCAGCAGTCCACGGACAGCTTGGACCGGGGAGCTGTTTTTT. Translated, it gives CASSPRTAWTGELFF.